The next 19 T cell receptor beta chains were all read from a single sample in a study of patients and donors after allogeneic stem cell transplantation. MiXCR, applied by TCRdb to the RT-PCR reads, yields one record per CDR3 protein. The table lists about 1,600 distinct CDR3 sequences, approximately 23% of them singletons. The sequenced sample was blood, either unsorted or a sorted T cell fraction (not recorded which). Source of these receptors: a human donor who was either an allogeneic HSCT recipient or a stem cell or donor lymphocyte infusion donor (not recorded which). It is not recorded whose cells these are; they may come from a transplant donor.

This clonotype has more than one count but fewer than ten. The gene calls are TRBV6-6 and TRBJ2-1; 7 bases match TRBD2. The CDR3 length is 13 residues. Germline V lookup: CDR1 MNHNY, CDR2 SVGAGI (reference sequence). V trimming: 8 bases; J trimming: 6 bases; junction bases outside the gene matches: 7. In DNA, the CDR3 is TGTGCCAGCGGAAGGCGGGAGAGCAATGAGCAGTTCTTC. It yields the protein CASGRRESNEQFF.

The chain employs TRBV2 and TRBJ2-3, with D possibly being TRBD2 (6 bases). V dropped 5 bases and J dropped 2 bases, with 8 bases sitting between them. CDR3 length: 13 amino acids. Germline lookup yields CDR1 SNHLY and CDR2 FYNNEI. CDR3 protein: CASSRDFTDTQYF. DNA for the CDR3: TGTGCCAGCAGTCGGGACTTCACAGATACGCAGTATTTT.

The chain combines TRBV9 with TRBJ2-5, with D uncertain. The germline gives CDR1 SGDLS, CDR2 YYNGEE. V was trimmed by 9 bases and J by 4 bases, leaving 10 bases between them. The CDR3 spans 11 residues. CDR3 coding DNA: TGTGCCACCACGAGTCGAGAGACCCAGTACTTC. Amino acids: CATTSRETQYF.

By share, this clonotype counts as medium-sized. The genes are TRBV9 and TRBJ1-5; perhaps TRBD1 as D (5 bases). The CDR3 contains 13 residues. The germline V gene has CDR1 SGDLS and CDR2 YYNGEE. Trimming cost V 0 bases and J 6 bases, with 7 bases left between them. Here the CDR3 reads CASSVGGVQPQHF. CDR3 nucleotides: TGTGCCAGCAGCGTAGGAGGGGTTCAGCCCCAGCATTTT.

This clonotype has a handful of counts. The genes are TRBV2 and TRBJ2-1; D uncertain. The germline gives CDR1 SNHLY, CDR2 FYNNEI. The CDR3 loop spans 11 amino acids. Between the trimmed V and J ends, which lost 5 bases and 4 bases, there was a span of 3 bases. The CDR3 DNA sequence: TGTGCCAGCAGTCCTTACAATGAGCAGTTCTTC. Translating gives CASSPYNEQFF.

For this clonotype: One end of the junction does not line up with germline, which may come from a read error. This chain uses TRBV5-8 with TRBJ2-7; D remains unclear. Germline CDR1 SGHTS, CDR2 YDEGEE. This CDR3 spans 12 amino acids. For the CDR3, the DNA is TGTGCCAGCAGCTTGATTTACTTGCATTCAGACTTC. Protein product: CASSLIYLHSDF.

The chain joins TRBV12-5 to TRBJ1-3; no definite D call. The CDR3 is made up of 14 amino acids. V lost 1 base, J lost 0 bases, and 4 bases lay in between. CDR1 LGHNT and CDR2 FRNRAP come from the germline V gene. The CDR3 spells CASGLGVSGNTIYF. The CDR3 DNA sequence: TGTGCTAGTGGTTTGGGGGTCTCTGGAAACACCATATATTTT.

The chain recombines TRBV7-6 with TRBJ2-7, with D possibly matching TRBD2 (7 bases). From germline, CDR1 is SGHVS and CDR2 FNYEAQ. CDR3 length equals 17 residues. V lost 1 base and J 2 bases, leaving 18 bases between the germline ends. CDR3 protein: CASSLVPGGDSTYEQYF. CDR3 DNA sequence: TGTGCCAGCAGCTTAGTGCCGGGGGGCGACTCGACCTACGAGCAGTACTTC.

Relative to its sample, this clonotype is large. V usage is TRBV21-1 and J usage is TRBJ2-7. TRBV21-1 is listed as a pseudogene. The CDR3 loop spans 13 amino acids. The CDR3 DNA is TGTGCCAGCAGCAAAGGTAACTGGAGTGCGCAGTACTTC. Translated: CASSKGNWSAQYF.

The V gene is TRBV2, the J gene TRBJ2-1; D is unclear. The germline gives CDR1 SNHLY, CDR2 FYNNEI. The CDR3 is 12 amino acids. V was pared by 8 bases and J by 6 bases, with 11 bases between. The CDR3 loop is CASVQNGNEQFF. In DNA form, the CDR3 reads TGTGCCAGCGTCCAAAATGGCAATGAGCAGTTCTTC. The variable domain in full, completed from reference TRBV2 and TRBJ2-1, reads EPEVTQTPSHQVTQMGQEVILRCVPISNHLYFYWYRQILGQKVEFLVSFYNNEISEKSEIFDDQFSVERPDGSNFTLKIRSTKLEDSAMYFCASVQNGNEQFFGPGTRLTVL.

This rearrangement joins TRBV6-1 to TRBJ1-2; the D is unclear. The CDR3 length is 11 residues. Germline loops: CDR1 MNHNS, CDR2 SASEGT. The V end was cut by 5 bases, the J end by 5 bases, with 6 bases between. Here the CDR3 reads CASSPRYGYTF. DNA of the CDR3: TGTGCCAGCAGTCCCAGATATGGCTACACCTTC.

The chain employs TRBV2 and TRBJ2-5, with 8 bases aligning to TRBD2. The CDR3 runs to 14 residues. The V gene end was trimmed by 6 bases and the J gene end by 3 bases; junction bases not matched to a gene: 6. Germline V gene data show CDR1 as SNHLY and CDR2 as FYNNEI. CDR3 coding DNA: TGTGCCAGCAGAGGCGGGGGGAATAAAGAGACCCAGTACTTC. Its translation is CASRGGGNKETQYF.

The chain has TRBV9 and TRBJ2-3; D might be TRBD1 or TRBD2, each matching 5 bases. The V and J ends lost 0 bases and 6 bases respectively, with 8 bases between them. CDR3 length: 13 residues. The germline V gene has CDR1 SGDLS and CDR2 YYNGEE. As DNA, the CDR3 is TGTGCCAGCAGCGTAGGGGGGACGGATACGCAGTATTTT. It translates to CASSVGGTDTQYF.

Judged by abundance, this clonotype is large. V is TRBV11-2 and J is TRBJ2-3, with 8 bases matching TRBD1. The CDR3 runs 15 residues. Germline CDR1 and CDR2: SGHAT and FQNNGV. V lost 5 bases to trimming and J lost 5 bases; unmatched junction nucleotides: 9. The CDR3 bases are TGTGCCAGCAGCCGGGCAGGGGGCGAGGTAGATACGCAGTATTTT. Its protein is CASSRAGGEVDTQYF.

Only a few counts were recorded for this clonotype. The gene calls are TRBV11-3 and TRBJ2-2; D not certain. The CDR3 is 14 residues long. Trimming removed 3 bases from V and 2 bases from J, with 7 bases in between. CDR1 is SGHNT and CDR2 is YENEEA in the germline V gene. The CDR3 loop reads CASSFTANTGELFF. DNA for the CDR3: TGTGCCAGCAGCTTTACGGCCAACACCGGGGAGCTGTTTTTT. The full variable domain, rest sourced from reference TRBV11-3 and TRBJ2-2, is EAGVVQSPRYKIIEKKQPVAFWCNPISGHNTLYWYLQNLGQGPELLIRYENEEAVDDSQLPKDRFSAERLKGVDSTLKIQPAELGDSAVYLCASSFTANTGELFFGEGSRLTVL.

This clonotype appeared a few times. The chain links TRBV20-1 to TRBJ2-3; 9 bases line up with TRBD2. The CDR3 has 17 amino acids. Germline CDR1 DFQATT, CDR2 SNEGSKA (reference sequence). The ends lost 0 bases at V and 0 bases at J; junction bases unmatched: 7. The CDR3 loop is CSARDPSLAGSTDTQYF. The CDR3 DNA follows: TGCAGTGCTAGAGATCCCTCTCTAGCGGGGAGCACAGATACGCAGTATTTT.

V is TRBV5-1 and J is TRBJ2-3; 8 bases map to TRBD2. J lost 5 bases, V lost 4 bases, and 12 bases had no gene match. Per germline, CDR1 SGHRS and CDR2 YFSETQ. The CDR3 runs 16 residues. The CDR3 DNA is TGCGCCAGCAGCGCGTGGGACCATAGCGGGGTAGATACGCAGTATTTT. Encoded protein: CASSAWDHSGVDTQYF.

The J gene is TRBJ2-5, the V gene TRBV5-1; a possible D gene is TRBD1 (6 bases). The CDR3 has 17 amino acids. Germline lookup yields CDR1 SGHRS and CDR2 YFSETQ. Deletions cut 0 bases from V and 5 bases from J, with 20 bases between. The CDR3 sequence is CASSLGLTVGGFETQYF. The CDR3 bases are TGCGCCAGCAGCTTGGGCCTCACGGTAGGGGGATTTGAGACCCAGTACTTC. Supplemented by reference TRBV5-1 and TRBJ2-5, the full variable domain reads KAGVTQTPRYLIKTRGQQVTLSCSPISGHRSVSWYQQTPGQGLQFLFEYFSETQRNKGNFPGRFSGRQFSNSRSEMNVSTLELGDSALYLCASSLGLTVGGFETQYFGPGTRLLVL.

V is TRBV5-1 and J is TRBJ2-6; no reliable D call. Trimming took off 9 bases at V and 2 bases at J, with 12 bases between the two ends. This CDR3 has 14 amino acids. Germline V gene data show CDR1 as SGHRS and CDR2 as YFSETQ. The DNA for the CDR3 is TGCGCCACCCTGCCGGAGACTGGGGCCAACGTCCTGACTTTC. This encodes CATLPETGANVLTF.